This T cell receptor beta chain came from a study of low-dose radiotherapy and immunotherapy resistance in tumors (dated by TCRdb to the early 2020s). Notes on the research overall: Patients in Cohort 1 were given 0.5 Gy per fraction every 2 weeks, and the prescribed total PTV dose was 6.5 Gy. No randomization into treatment groups was done for the people taking part in the trial. For Cohort 2, the dose was 1 Gy per fraction given every two weeks, adding up to 13 Gy in total across 26 weeks. Aspirin 300 mg was taken orally once daily by patients for four cycles, starting on cycle 1 day 1. The translational analysis covered eight patients: three from the first dose cohort and the first five from the second dose cohort. Cyclophosphamide 200 mg/m2 was given intravenously every two weeks, one day before each radiation and immunotherapy administration. Patients were given nivolumab as a 240 mg flat dose every two weeks and ipilimumab at 1 mg/kg every six weeks, with both drugs delivered intravenously.

Reading the germline V gene gives CDR1 SGHTA and CDR2 FQGNSA. The CDR3 runs 14 amino acids, cysteine and phenylalanine included. The entry retains the CDR3 DNA only, 42 bases that are in frame from base 1. V is reduced by 10 bases and J by 1 base, leaving a spacing of 13 bases between them. The intended sense of this specimen's time point label: before trial treatment. Donors were enrolled in RACIN, a single-arm phase I dose-escalation trial in which nivolumab, ipilimumab, aspirin, low-dose cyclophosphamide and low-dose radiotherapy were combined. Patients were eligible if they had advanced solid tumors that were TIL-negative. The sequencing machine was an Illumina HiSeq 2500. First-strand cDNA was synthesized with Superscript III and a set of TRAV- and TRBV-specific primers, covering both TCRalpha and TCRbeta chains. TCRs were amplified with Phusion for roughly 20 PCR cycles using a constant-region primer together with the adapter attached to the V primers. Amplification of the isolated mRNA was done with the MessageAmp II aRNA Amplification Kit, which involved a roughly 17-hour in vitro transcription at 37 degrees C. The Dynabeads mRNA DIRECT Purification Kit was used to isolate mRNA for TCR sequencing. Indexed Illumina adapters were added in a second Phusion PCR of around 27 cycles, and the PCR products were purified with AMPure XP beads. Concerning the study's data processing: Custom Perl scripts pooled TCR sequences encoding the same protein, removed out-of-frame sequences and computed each clonotype's abundance. TCR sequences supported by only a single read were excluded from analysis. Repertoire metrics included Shannon entropy, Gini index, clonality, richness, and frequency of TCRs shared between repertoires. TCRdb took the public reads, trimmed them with fastp at Q25, ran MiXCR for clone calling and kept in-frame beta chains. Records with the same CDR3 protein are collapsed into one entry carrying the most frequent genes and DNA. These V and J calls rely on TCRdb rather than the paper's analysis. This sample is represented by tens of thousands of distinct CDR3 sequences; roughly 19% of them were singletons. The leading ten clones occupy about 2.5% of the sample.

This clonotype came up many times. The antigen it recognizes is unknown. It has no much larger one-base neighbor in the sample; base qualities were not kept. The chain is encoded by TRBV7-2 joined to TRBJ2-2, with the D gene not confidently named. This specimen consisted of PBMCs, obtained before treatment. The receptor comes from a male donor with prostate cancer. The sequence in DNA is TGTGCCATCCAAGGAATTCTGAACACCGGGGAGCTGTTTTTT. This yields the protein CAIQGILNTGELFF. Joined to the reference TRBV7-2 and TRBJ2-2 proteins, this CDR3 gives the full variable domain: GAGVSQSPSNKVTEKGKDVELRCDPISGHTALYWYRQSLGQGLEFLIYFQGNSAPDKSGLPSDRFSAERTGGSVSTLTIQRTQQEDSAVYLCAIQGILNTGELFFGEGSRLTVL.